This T cell receptor (beta chain) originates from a study of regulatory T cells in long-lasting Graves disease. Construction of the TCR beta libraries employed iRepertoire HTBI primers in conjunction with Arm-PCR of CDR3 regions. One entry per CDR3 protein results from TCRdb running MiXCR on the multiplex PCR reads. The table includes fewer than 350,000 distinct CDR3 sequences, roughly 18% detected once. Time point in this sample: newly diagnosed GD, antithyroid drugs for less than 3 months. Researchers made the TCR library from RNA that was extracted from PBMCs. Diagnoses of Graves' disease were made by American Thyroid Association guidelines. Roughly 10 milliliters of peripheral blood were drawn into EDTA tubes. As concerns this clonotype: Its antigen remains unknown.

Study outcomes and limitations: TCR diversity was lower in persistent Graves' patients (versus newly diagnosed ones).

Sequencing was performed on peripheral blood mononuclear cells (PBMCs), taken at new diagnosis, from a patient treated with antithyroid drugs. The clonotype originates from a female donor with Graves disease.

In DNA form, the CDR3 reads TGTGCCTGGAGTCCCCCGTACGGGGTGGAGGCAGATACGCAGTATTTT. Its protein is CAWSPPYGVEADTQYF. This chain connects TRBV30 to TRBJ2-3; maybe TRBD2 (5 bases). This CDR3 region has 16 residues. V lost 2 bases and J lost 4, with 19 bases in between. In germline, CDR1 is GTSNPN, CDR2 SVGIG (reference sequence).